This is a list of T cell receptor beta chains from one sample in a study of control samples from healthy donors and cancer patients. Generated by immunoSEQ multiplex PCR, the TCRdb table keeps only in-frame clones and is missing some. The data show approximately 30,000 clones, approximately 95% seen once. The source material was blood. Every receptor here comes from a man aged 55 to 70 in good health. Both conserved end residues are part of each CDR3. D genes are given only for firm matches. Only part of the rows carry a size: once, few, many, or a class if the clone is expanded.

>TRBJ2-3|-|-|TRBV19
TGTGCCAGTAGTATAGCGGATACGCAGTATTTT
CASSIADTQYF
>TRBJ2-4|-|-|TRBV30
TGTGCCTGGAGTGTACGCATAGGAAACATTCAGTACTTC
CAWSVRIGNIQYF
>TRBJ2-1|-|TRBD2|TRBV6-2/TRBV6-3
TGTGCCAGCAGTTACTTGACTAGCGGGGGCTACAATGAGCAGTTCTTC
CASSYLTSGGYNEQFF
>TRBJ1-2|-|TRBD1|TRBV15
TGTGCCACCAGCAGGGACAGGGGGCAGGGTGGCTACACCTTC
CATSRDRGQGGYTF
>TRBJ2-1|-|-|TRBV7-2
TGTGCCAGCAGCCAGAACAGGAGACACAATGAGCAGTTCTTC
CASSQNRRHNEQFF
>TRBJ1-6|-|-|TRBV7-2
TGTGCCAGCAGCTTAATAAATTCACCCCTCCACTTT
CASSLINSPLHF
>TRBJ1-1|-|-|TRBV7-9
TGTGCCAGCAGCCGAGGGGAGGCCGAAGCTTTCTTT
CASSRGEAEAFF
>TRBJ1-1|-|-|TRBV19
TGTGCCAGTAGTATCGGGCAGTATGAAGCTTTCTTT
CASSIGQYEAFF
>TRBJ1-6|-|-|TRBV10-3
TGTGCCATCAGTGGGGGGACCTTTGATTCACCCCTCCACTTT
CAISGGTFDSPLHF
>TRBJ1-1|-|-|TRBV18
TGTGCCAGCTCGGTCTATACCGGGACATACTTGAACACTGAAGCTTTCTTT
CASSVYTGTYLNTEAFF
>TRBJ2-5|-|-|TRBV7-9
TGTGCCAGCAGCTTTACCTCTCAAGAGACCCAGTACTTC
CASSFTSQETQYF
>TRBJ2-1|-|TRBD2|TRBV6-4
TGTGCCAGCAGTGCCAGCGGGGGGGCCTGGAATGAGCAGTTCTTC
CASSASGGAWNEQFF
>TRBJ2-1|-|-|TRBV5-4
TGTGCCAGCAGCTTGGGAGGGGGTCAAGACTCCTACAATGAGCAGTTCTTC
CASSLGGGQDSYNEQFF
>TRBJ2-3|-|TRBD2|TRBV2
TGTGCCAGCAGTGAAGAGGCTAGCGGGGGCTCAGATACGCAGTATTTT
CASSEEASGGSDTQYF
>TRBJ2-3|-|TRBD2|TRBV9
TGTGCCAGCAGCGGAGGGACTAGCGCCACAGATACGCAGTATTTT
CASSGGTSATDTQYF
>TRBJ2-1|-|-|TRBV10-1
TGCGCCAGCAGTGCAGGGGGGCCGGGTGAGCAGTTCTTC
CASSAGGPGEQFF
>TRBJ1-2|-|TRBD1|TRBV6-4
TGTGCCAGCAGCGAACAGGGGTATGGCTACACCTTC
CASSEQGYGYTF
>TRBJ1-4|once|-|TRBV18
TGTGCCAGCTCACCACGGAGGGGGATGGAAGAAAAACTGTTTTTT
CASSPRRGMEEKLFF
>TRBJ1-5|-|TRBD1|TRBV10-3
TGTGCCGCCGGGACAGGGGGAAGCAATCAGCCCCAGCATTTT
CAAGTGGSNQPQHF